This record concerns one T cell receptor (beta chain) sequence. The DNA is omitted, as the CDR3 cannot be located on it reliably, and the CDR3 follows TCRdb's listing. Germline values: CDR1 SGHRS, CDR2 YFSETQ. The CDR3 numbers 15 amino acids, ends counted. The sample originates from a study of blood T cell repertoires in COVID-19. The table came from immunoSEQ multiplex PCR; TCRdb's copy has only in-frame clones and leaves some out. The data contain about 230,000 clones, around four fifths of them seen just once; the ten biggest clones take up about 2.5%. The sample consisted of peripheral blood. The genes are TRBV5-1 and TRBJ2-7; the table's D call, TRBD2, has no DNA check behind it. The TCR originated in a woman between 70 and 85 years old with active or convalescent COVID-19. CDR3: CASSFSGPGAYEQYF.